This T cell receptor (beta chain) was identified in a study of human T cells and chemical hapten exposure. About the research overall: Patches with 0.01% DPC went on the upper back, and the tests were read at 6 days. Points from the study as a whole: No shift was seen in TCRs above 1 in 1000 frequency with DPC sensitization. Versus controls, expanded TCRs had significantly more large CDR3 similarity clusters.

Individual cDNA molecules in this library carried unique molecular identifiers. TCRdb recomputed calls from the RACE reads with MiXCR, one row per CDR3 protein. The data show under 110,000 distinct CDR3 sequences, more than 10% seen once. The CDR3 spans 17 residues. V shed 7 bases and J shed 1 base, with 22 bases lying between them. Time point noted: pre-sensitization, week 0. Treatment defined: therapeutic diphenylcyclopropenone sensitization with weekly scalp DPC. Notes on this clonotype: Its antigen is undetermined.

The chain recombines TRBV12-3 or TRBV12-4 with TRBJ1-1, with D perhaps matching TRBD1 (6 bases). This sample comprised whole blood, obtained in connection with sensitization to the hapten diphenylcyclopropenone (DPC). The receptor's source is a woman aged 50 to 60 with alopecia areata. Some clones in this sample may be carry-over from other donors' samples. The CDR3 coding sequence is TGTGCCAGCACCCACGGAGGGGGGCGCGGCGGGAACACTGAAGCTTTCTTT. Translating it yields CASTHGGGRGGNTEAFF.